The 4 T cell receptor beta chains below all came from one sample that was sequenced in a study of cytomegalovirus exposure and HLA in healthy donors. PCR used 60 Vbeta primers and 13 Jbeta primers. Profiled with immunoSEQ multiplex PCR; TCRdb holds only in-frame clones, not every one. The table includes 210,000 or so clones, around 78% detected once. Sequenced sample: PBMCs. These receptors all stem from a boy aged 5 to 17 in good health and CMV-seronegative.

The chain is built from TRBV19 and TRBJ1-5; D possibly corresponds to TRBD1 (6 bases). CDR1 and CDR2 (germline): LNHDA, SQIVND (reference sequence). Trimming left V 5 bases short and J 7 bases short, with 33 bases between. This CDR3 has 20 amino acids. The CDR3 is CASSFFRGGAQVLRNQPQHF. The CDR3 DNA sequence: TGTGCCAGTAGTTTCTTTAGAGGGGGGGCGCAAGTCCTCAGGAACCAGCCCCAGCATTTT. The complete variable domain, with remaining parts taken from reference TRBV19 and TRBJ1-5, reads DGGITQSPKYLFRKEGQNVTLSCEQNLNHDAMYWYRQDPGQGLRLIYYSQIVNDFQKGDIAEGYSVSREKKESFPLTVTSAQKNPTAFYLCASSFFRGGAQVLRNQPQHFGDGTRLSIL.

The chain employs TRBV6-5 and TRBJ1-1; 7 nucleotides match TRBD1. The CDR3 has 14 amino acids. Losses at the gene ends were 5 bases for V and 5 bases for J; bases not matched to a gene: 8. Germline assignment: CDR1 MNHEY and CDR2 SVGAGI. Written as DNA, the CDR3 is TGTGCCAGCAGTAACAGGGGAAGAAGGACTGAAGCTTTCTTT. This gives the protein CASSNRGRRTEAFF.

This clone came up once. J is TRBJ1-2 and V is TRBV7-9, with D possibly matching TRBD1 (6 bases). The V end was cut by 1 base, the J end by 7 bases, with 13 bases between. There are 14 residues in the CDR3. From germline, CDR1 is SEHNR and CDR2 FQNEAQ (reference sequence). The CDR3 sequence: CASSLEWGQRGYTF. As DNA, the CDR3 is TGTGCCAGCAGCTTAGAATGGGGGCAGCGTGGCTACACCTTC.

The chain links TRBV5-6 to TRBJ2-1; 7 bases line up with TRBD2. Germline V gene lookup returns CDR1 SGHDT and CDR2 YYEEEE. V was pared by 3 bases and J by 8 bases, with 14 bases of the junction left unmatched. This CDR3 region has 16 residues. The CDR3 sequence: CASSYDPALAFYEQFF. The CDR3 nucleotides are TGTGCCAGCAGCTACGACCCCGCACTAGCGTTCTATGAGCAGTTCTTC.